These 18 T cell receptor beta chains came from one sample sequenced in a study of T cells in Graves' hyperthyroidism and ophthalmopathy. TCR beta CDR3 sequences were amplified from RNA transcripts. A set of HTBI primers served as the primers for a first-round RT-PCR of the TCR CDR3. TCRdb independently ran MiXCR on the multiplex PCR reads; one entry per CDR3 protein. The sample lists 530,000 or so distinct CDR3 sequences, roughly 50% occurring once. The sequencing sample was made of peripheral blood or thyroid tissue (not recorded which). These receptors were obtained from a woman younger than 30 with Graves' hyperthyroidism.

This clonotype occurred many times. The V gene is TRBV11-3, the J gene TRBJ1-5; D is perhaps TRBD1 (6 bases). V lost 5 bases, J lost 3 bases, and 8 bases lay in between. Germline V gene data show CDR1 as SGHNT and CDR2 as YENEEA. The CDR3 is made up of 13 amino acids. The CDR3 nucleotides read TGTGCCAGCAGCCCAGGGGACAATCAGCCCCAGCATTTT. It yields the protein CASSPGDNQPQHF.

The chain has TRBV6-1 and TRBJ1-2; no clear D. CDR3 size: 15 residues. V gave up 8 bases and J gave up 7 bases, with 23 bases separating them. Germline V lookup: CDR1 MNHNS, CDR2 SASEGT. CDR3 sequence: CASLSTREDSRGYTF. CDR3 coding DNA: TGTGCCAGCCTCAGTACGCGGGAAGACTCCCGTGGCTACACCTTC.

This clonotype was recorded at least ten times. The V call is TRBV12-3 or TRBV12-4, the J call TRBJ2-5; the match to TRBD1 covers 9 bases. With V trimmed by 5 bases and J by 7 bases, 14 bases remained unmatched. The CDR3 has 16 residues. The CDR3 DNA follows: TGTGCCAGCAGTCCTTCCCCGGACAGGGGATGGGGGACCCAGTACTTC. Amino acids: CASSPSPDRGWGTQYF.

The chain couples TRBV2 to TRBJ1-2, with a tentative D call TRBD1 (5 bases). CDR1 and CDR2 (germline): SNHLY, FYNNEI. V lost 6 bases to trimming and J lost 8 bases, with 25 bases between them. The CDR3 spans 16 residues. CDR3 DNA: TGTGCCAGCAGGGTGGAAAGGGGATCCGGGGAGCTCGGCTACACCTTC. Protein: CASRVERGSGELGYTF.

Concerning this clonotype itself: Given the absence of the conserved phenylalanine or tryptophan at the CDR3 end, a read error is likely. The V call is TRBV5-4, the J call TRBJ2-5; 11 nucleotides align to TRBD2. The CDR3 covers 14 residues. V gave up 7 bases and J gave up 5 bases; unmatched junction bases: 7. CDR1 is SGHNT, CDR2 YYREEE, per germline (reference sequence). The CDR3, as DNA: TGTGCCAGCTCAGGACTAGCGGGTTTGGAGACCCAGTACCTC. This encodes CASSGLAGLETQYL.

This chain's CDR3 is CASSYGLGPGTTYEQYF. CDR3 in DNA: TGTGCCAGCAGTTATGGTTTAGGCCCGGGGACCACCTACGAGCAGTACTTC. The V and J genes are TRBV6-5 and TRBJ2-7; D possibly matches TRBD1 or TRBD2 (5 bases each). The CDR3 has 17 amino acids. V gave up 3 bases and J gave up 2 bases, with 20 bases separating them. Germline CDR1 and CDR2: MNHEY and SVGAGI.

CDR3 DNA: TGTGCCAGCTTGGAACAGGGCTACGAGCAGTACTTC. Translated, it gives CASLEQGYEQYF. The V and J genes are TRBV7-3 and TRBJ2-7, with D maybe TRBD1 (6 bases). The CDR3 loop spans 12 amino acids. Germline assignment: CDR1 SGHTA and CDR2 FQGTGA. Between the trimmed V and J ends, which lost 8 bases and 3 bases, there was a span of 11 bases.

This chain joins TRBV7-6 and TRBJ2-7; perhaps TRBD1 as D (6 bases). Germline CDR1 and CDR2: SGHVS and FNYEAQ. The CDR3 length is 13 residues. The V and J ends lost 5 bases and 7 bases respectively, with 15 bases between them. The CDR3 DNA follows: TGTGCCAGCAGCCGACTGGGGGCGGAAGAGCAGTACTTC. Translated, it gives CASSRLGAEEQYF.

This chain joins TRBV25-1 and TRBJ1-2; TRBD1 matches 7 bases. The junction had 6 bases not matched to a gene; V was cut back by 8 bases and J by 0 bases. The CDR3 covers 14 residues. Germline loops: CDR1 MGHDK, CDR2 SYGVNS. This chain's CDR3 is CASGTGATNYGYTF. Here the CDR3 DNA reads TGTGCCAGCGGCACAGGGGCGACTAACTATGGCTACACCTTC.

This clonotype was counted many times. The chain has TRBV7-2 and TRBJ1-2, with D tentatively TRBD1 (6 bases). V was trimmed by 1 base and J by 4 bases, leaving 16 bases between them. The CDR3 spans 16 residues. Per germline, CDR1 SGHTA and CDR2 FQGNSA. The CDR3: CASSLVVAGVGYGYTF. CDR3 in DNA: TGTGCCAGCAGCTTAGTGGTGGCAGGGGTAGGCTATGGCTACACCTTC.

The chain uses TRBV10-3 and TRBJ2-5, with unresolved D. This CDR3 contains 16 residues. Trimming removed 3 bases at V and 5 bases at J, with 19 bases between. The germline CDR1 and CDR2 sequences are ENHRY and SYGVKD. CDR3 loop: CAISEGPGQPEETQYF. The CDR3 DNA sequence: TGTGCCATCAGTGAAGGCCCCGGGCAGCCTGAGGAGACCCAGTACTTC.

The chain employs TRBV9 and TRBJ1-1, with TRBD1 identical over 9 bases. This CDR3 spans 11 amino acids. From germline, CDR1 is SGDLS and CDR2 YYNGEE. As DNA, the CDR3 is TGTGCTACGACAGGGGGCACTGAAGCTTTCTTT. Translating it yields CATTGGTEAFF.

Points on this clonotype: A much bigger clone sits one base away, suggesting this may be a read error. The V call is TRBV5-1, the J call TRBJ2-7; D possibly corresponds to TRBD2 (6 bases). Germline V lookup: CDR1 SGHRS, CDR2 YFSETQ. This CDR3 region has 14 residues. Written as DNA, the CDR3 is TGCGCCAGCAGCTTGGGAACTAGCTACAACGATCAGTACTTC. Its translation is CASSLGTSYNDQYF.

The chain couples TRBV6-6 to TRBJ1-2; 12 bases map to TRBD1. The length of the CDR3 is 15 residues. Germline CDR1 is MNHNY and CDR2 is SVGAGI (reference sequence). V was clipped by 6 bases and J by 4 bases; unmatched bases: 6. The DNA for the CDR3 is TGTGCCAGCAGACAAGCGGGACAGGGGGCCTATGGCTACACCTTC. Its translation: CASRQAGQGAYGYTF.

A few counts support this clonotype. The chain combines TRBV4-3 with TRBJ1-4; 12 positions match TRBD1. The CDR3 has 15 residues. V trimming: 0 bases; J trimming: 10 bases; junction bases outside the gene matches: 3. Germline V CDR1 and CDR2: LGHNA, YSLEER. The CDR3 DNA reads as TGCGCCAGCAGCCAAGATGGGACAGGGGGCAGAAAACTGTTTTTT. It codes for CASSQDGTGGRKLFF.

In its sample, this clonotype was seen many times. CDR3: CSRGDEQYF. CDR3 in DNA: TGCAGCAGGGGGGACGAGCAGTACTTC. V usage is TRBV29-1 and J usage is TRBJ2-7; tentatively, D is TRBD1 or TRBD2 (6 bases each). Germline V CDR1 and CDR2: SQVTM, ANQGSEA. The CDR3 sequence is 9 residues long. V lost 8 bases to trimming and J lost 5 bases, with 7 bases between them.

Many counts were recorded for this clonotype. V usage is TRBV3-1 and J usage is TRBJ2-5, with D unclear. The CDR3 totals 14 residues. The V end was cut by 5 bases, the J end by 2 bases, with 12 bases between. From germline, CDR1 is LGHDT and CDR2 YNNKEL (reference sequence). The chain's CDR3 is CASSLLSRQETQYF. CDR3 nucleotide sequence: TGTGCCAGCAGCTTGTTGAGCAGACAAGAGACCCAGTACTTC.

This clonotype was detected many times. CDR3 loop: CASSPGTGGGYEQYF. DNA of the CDR3: TGTGCCAGCAGCCCAGGGACAGGGGGCGGTTACGAGCAGTACTTC. The chain is built from TRBV7-9 and TRBJ2-7; 12 nucleotides agree with TRBD1. The CDR3 is 15 amino acids. After removal of 5 bases from V and 4 bases from J, the junction contained 6 bases not matched to a gene. Germline lookup yields CDR1 SEHNR and CDR2 FQNEAQ (reference sequence).